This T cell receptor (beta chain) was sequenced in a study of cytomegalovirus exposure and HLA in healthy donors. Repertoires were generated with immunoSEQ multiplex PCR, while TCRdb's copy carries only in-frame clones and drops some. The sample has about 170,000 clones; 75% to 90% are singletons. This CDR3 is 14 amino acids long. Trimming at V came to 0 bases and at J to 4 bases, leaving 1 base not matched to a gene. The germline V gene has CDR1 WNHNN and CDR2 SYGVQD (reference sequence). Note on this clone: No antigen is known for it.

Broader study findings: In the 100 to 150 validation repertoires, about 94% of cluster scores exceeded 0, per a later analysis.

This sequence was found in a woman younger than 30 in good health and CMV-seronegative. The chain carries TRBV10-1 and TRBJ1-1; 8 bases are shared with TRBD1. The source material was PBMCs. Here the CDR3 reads CASSESTGATEAFF. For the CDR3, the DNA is TGCGCCAGCAGTGAGTCGACAGGGGCCACTGAAGCTTTCTTT.